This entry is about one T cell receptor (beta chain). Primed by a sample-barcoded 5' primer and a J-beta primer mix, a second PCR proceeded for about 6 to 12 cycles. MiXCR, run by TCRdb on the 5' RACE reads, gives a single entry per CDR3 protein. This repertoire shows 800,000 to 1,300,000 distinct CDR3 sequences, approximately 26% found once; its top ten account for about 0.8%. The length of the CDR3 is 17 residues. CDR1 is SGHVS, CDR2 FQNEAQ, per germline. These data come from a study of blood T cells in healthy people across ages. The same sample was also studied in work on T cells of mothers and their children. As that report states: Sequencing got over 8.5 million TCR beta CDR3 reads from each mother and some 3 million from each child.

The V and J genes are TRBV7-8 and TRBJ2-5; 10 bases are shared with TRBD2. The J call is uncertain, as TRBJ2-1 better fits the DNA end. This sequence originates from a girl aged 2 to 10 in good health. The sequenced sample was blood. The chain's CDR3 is CASSLRQLAGHYNEQFF. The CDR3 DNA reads TGTGCCAGCAGCCTTCGTCAACTAGCGGGACACTACAATGAGCAGTTCTTC.